What follows are 32 T cell receptor beta chains derived from one specimen sequenced in a study of blood T cell repertoires in COVID-19. Sequencing used immunoSEQ multiplex PCR; TCRdb keeps in-frame clones, though not all of them. The top ten clones hold 9.5% to 15% of a sample with approximately 200,000 clones, less than 85% of them seen once. The material sequenced was peripheral blood. These receptors all come from a woman aged 50 to 60 with acute or convalescent COVID-19.

The rearrangement joins TRBV19 to TRBJ1-1, with 9 positions matching TRBD1. V was pared by 8 bases and J by 0 bases, with 7 bases of the junction left unmatched. This CDR3 is built from 15 residues. The germline gives CDR1 LNHDA, CDR2 SQIVND (reference sequence). The CDR3 sequence: CASGTGGGLNTEAFF. The CDR3 DNA reads as TGTGCCAGTGGTACAGGGGGCGGGTTGAACACTGAAGCTTTCTTT.

The chain is built from TRBV2 and TRBJ1-1, with D unclear. CDR3 length: 13 amino acids. Trimming left V 7 bases short and J 11 bases short, with 20 bases between. Germline V CDR1 and CDR2: SNHLY, FYNNEI. This chain's CDR3 is CASIISGAEEAFF. CDR3 DNA: TGTGCCAGCATCATCTCGGGAGCAGAGGAGGCTTTCTTT. Full variable domain (rest looked up from reference TRBV2 and TRBJ1-1): EPEVTQTPSHQVTQMGQEVILRCVPISNHLYFYWYRQILGQKVEFLVSFYNNEISEKSEIFDDQFSVERPDGSNFTLKIRSTKLEDSAMYFCASIISGAEEAFFGQGTRLTVV.

The chain recombines TRBV11-2 with TRBJ1-1; TRBD1 is a possible D gene (6 bases). Germline CDR1 is SGHAT and CDR2 is FQNNGV. The CDR3 is made up of 13 amino acids. Trimming left V 6 bases short and J 2 bases short, with 10 bases between. This chain's CDR3 is CASRETGNTEAFF. For the CDR3, the DNA is TGTGCCAGCAGGGAGACAGGTAACACTGAAGCTTTCTTT.

V and J are TRBV5-1 and TRBJ1-4, with D perhaps matching TRBD1 (6 bases). Germline V gives CDR1 SGHRS, CDR2 YFSETQ. Trimming shortened V by 1 base and J by 4 bases, and 20 bases separated the two germline ends. This CDR3 comprises 18 residues. CDR3 amino acids: CASSLSTGGLRGNEKLFF. The CDR3 DNA reads as TGCGCCAGCAGCTTGTCGACAGGAGGTCTTCGTGGTAATGAAAAACTGTTTTTT.

V and J are TRBV5-4 and TRBJ1-2; 11 bases map to TRBD1. V was pared by 4 bases and J by 2 bases, with 4 bases of the junction left unmatched. The CDR3 spans 15 residues. Germline assignment: CDR1 SGHNT and CDR2 YYREEE (reference sequence). In nucleotides, the CDR3 is TGTGCCAGCAGCCCCGGACAGGGGGCCAACTATGGCTACACCTTC. Translating gives CASSPGQGANYGYTF. The full variable domain, rest sourced from reference TRBV5-4 and TRBJ1-2, is ETGVTQSPTHLIKTRGQQVTLRCSSQSGHNTVSWYQQALGQGPQFIFQYYREEENGRGNFPPRFSGLQFPNYSSELNVNALELDDSALYLCASSPGQGANYGYTFGSGTRLTVV.

This clone has a handful of counts. The chain employs TRBV5-8 and TRBJ2-4, with D perhaps matching TRBD1 (6 bases). The germline V gene has CDR1 SGHTS and CDR2 YDEGEE. The CDR3 length is 15 residues. The V and J ends lost 4 bases and 0 bases respectively, with 11 bases between them. The chain's CDR3 is CASSQGLLAKNIQYF. The CDR3 DNA reads TGTGCCAGCAGCCAGGGGTTACTAGCCAAAAACATTCAGTACTTC. The full variable domain, with the rest looked up from reference TRBV5-8 and TRBJ2-4, is EAGVTQSPTHLIKTRGQQATLRCSPISGHTSVYWYQQALGLGLQFLLWYDEGEERNRGNFPPRFSGRQFPNYSSELNVNALELEDSALYLCASSQGLLAKNIQYFGAGTRLSVL.

The rearrangement joins TRBV9 to TRBJ1-1, with D perhaps matching TRBD1 (5 bases). Trimming stripped 0 bases from V and 3 bases from J, with 15 bases between. CDR3 length: 16 residues. CDR1 and CDR2 (germline): SGDLS, YYNGEE. The chain's CDR3 is CASSVGFSGWDTEAFF. The CDR3 bases are TGTGCCAGCAGCGTAGGCTTTTCAGGGTGGGACACTGAAGCTTTCTTT.

V is TRBV5-4 and J is TRBJ1-1, with 7 bases identical to TRBD1. CDR1 SGHNT and CDR2 YYREEE come from the germline V gene (reference sequence). V lost 4 bases, J lost 5 bases, and 8 bases stayed unmatched. The CDR3 consists of 14 residues. This chain's CDR3 is CASSAPTGKTEAFF. As DNA, the CDR3 is TGTGCCAGCAGCGCCCCGACAGGGAAGACTGAAGCTTTCTTT.

The J gene is TRBJ1-6, the V gene TRBV2; 7 nucleotides line up with TRBD1. Germline V gene lookup returns CDR1 SNHLY and CDR2 FYNNEI. The CDR3 sequence is 14 residues long. The V and J ends lost 4 bases and 10 bases, in that order; junction bases with no gene match: 7. This CDR3 is CASSGDRGGSPLHF. DNA for the CDR3: TGTGCCAGCAGTGGGGACAGAGGGGGATCACCCCTCCACTTT.

This chain links TRBV4-2 with TRBJ1-5; D not certain. The V gene's germline CDR1 is LGHNA and CDR2 YNFKEQ. Trimming stripped 6 bases from V and 6 bases from J, with 15 bases between. The length of the CDR3 is 14 residues. For the CDR3, the DNA is TGTGCCAGCAGTCTTTCCCCGGGGATTCAGCCCCAGCATTTT. Amino acids: CASSLSPGIQPQHF.

The J gene is TRBJ2-7, the V gene TRBV5-8, with a tentative D call TRBD1 (5 bases). The CDR3 sequence is 16 residues long. Germline lookup yields CDR1 SGHTS and CDR2 YDEGEE. V dropped 4 bases and J dropped 1 base, with 18 bases sitting between them. The CDR3 DNA reads TGTGCCAGCAGCACTTTCAAGGGGTTAGGATCCTACGAGCAGTACTTC. This gives the protein CASSTFKGLGSYEQYF.

The V gene is TRBV28, the J gene TRBJ1-2, with TRBD1 identical over 9 bases. The germline CDR1 and CDR2 sequences are MDHEN and SYDVKM. The junction had 14 bases not matched to a gene; V was cut back by 7 bases and J by 8 bases. The length of the CDR3 is 15 residues. The CDR3 DNA follows: TGTGCCAGCACCCTTTCCGGACAGGGGACGAGGGGCTACACCTTC. It codes for CASTLSGQGTRGYTF.

This clone occurred a few times. This sequence joins TRBV5-6 and TRBJ1-2, with D uncertain. The germline CDR1 and CDR2 sequences are SGHDT and YYEEEE. The CDR3 sequence is 12 residues long. Deletions cut 3 bases from V and 1 base from J, with 4 bases between. Here the CDR3 DNA reads TGTGCCAGCAGCTCCTATAACTATGGCTACACCTTC. It encodes CASSSYNYGYTF.

This clone was picked up a small number of times. The chain joins TRBV5-8 to TRBJ1-4; 7 bases match TRBD1. The CDR3 has 15 amino acids. The junction had 5 bases not matched to a gene; V was cut back by 3 bases and J by 3 bases. CDR1 and CDR2 from the germline V gene are SGHTS and YDEGEE. CDR3: CASSSQGNANEKLFF. The CDR3 region has the DNA TGTGCCAGCAGCTCACAGGGGAATGCTAATGAAAAACTGTTTTTT.

The V and J genes are TRBV5-5 and TRBJ1-2; TRBD1 aligns across 7 bases. There are 13 residues in the CDR3. The germline CDR1 and CDR2 sequences are SGHKS and YYEKEE (reference sequence). J gave up 3 bases and V 3 bases, and 2 bases lay outside the gene matches. CDR3 in amino acids: CASSSDRDYGYTF. The CDR3 coding sequence is TGTGCCAGCAGCTCCGACAGGGACTATGGCTACACCTTC.

The chain employs TRBV4-1 and TRBJ2-1; 10 bases match TRBD2. The CDR3 consists of 17 residues. V lost 0 bases, J lost 0 bases, and 2 bases stayed unmatched. Germline V gives CDR1 MGHRA, CDR2 YSYEKL. The CDR3 reads CASSQDGTSDSYNEQFF. DNA of the CDR3: TGCGCCAGCAGCCAAGATGGGACTAGCGACTCCTACAATGAGCAGTTCTTC.

The count of this clone is one. The J gene is TRBJ2-6, the V gene TRBV28; 8 bases match TRBD1. The CDR3 totals 15 residues. J was trimmed by 0 bases and V by 8 bases; bases with no gene match: 3. Germline CDR1 is MDHEN and CDR2 is SYDVKM. Written as DNA, the CDR3 is TGTGCCAGCGGGACAGGTGCCTCTGGGGCCAACGTCCTGACTTTC. Its translation: CASGTGASGANVLTF.

The CDR3 DNA reads TGTGCCAGCAGTGCTGGGAGGGCCAGCTCTGGAAACACCATATATTTT. It codes for CASSAGRASSGNTIYF. The chain links TRBV25-1 to TRBJ1-3; no clear D gene. The CDR3 length is 16 residues. V was clipped by 4 bases and J by 0 bases, with 13 bases between them. CDR1 MGHDK and CDR2 SYGVNS come from the germline V gene.

V is TRBV28 and J is TRBJ1-2; 10 bases align to TRBD1. This CDR3 contains 11 residues. V was clipped by 9 bases and J by 13 bases; unmatched bases: 8. Germline CDR1 MDHEN, CDR2 SYDVKM. DNA for the CDR3: TGTGCCAGTAGTGACAGGGGGCTCGGCACCTTC. Translating it yields CASSDRGLGTF.

The J gene is TRBJ2-2, the V gene TRBV18; tentatively, D is TRBD1 (6 bases). CDR3 length: 14 amino acids. The ends were cut back, 8 bases at V and 0 bases at J, with 10 bases in the middle. Germline V gene lookup returns CDR1 KGHSH and CDR2 LQKENI. In DNA, the CDR3 is TGTGCCAGCACCCGACAGGCGAACACCGGGGAGCTGTTTTTT. It specifies CASTRQANTGELFF.

This rearrangement joins TRBV30 to TRBJ2-1, with 8 bases matching TRBD2. The CDR3 has 19 residues. V trimming: 3 bases; J trimming: 8 bases; junction bases outside the gene matches: 24. CDR1 and CDR2 (germline): GTSNPN, SVGIG (reference sequence). This chain's CDR3 is CAWRPSVWAGGPIAYEQFF. CDR3 sequence (DNA): TGTGCCTGGAGGCCGTCTGTTTGGGCGGGAGGACCAATAGCATATGAGCAGTTCTTC.

The gene calls are TRBV27 and TRBJ1-2; possibly TRBD1 for D (6 bases). The CDR3 loop spans 17 amino acids. The V gene lost 3 bases and the J gene lost 1 base, with 18 bases spanning the gap. Germline CDR1 reads MNHEY; CDR2 reads SMNVEV (reference sequence). In DNA, the CDR3 is TGTGCCAGCAGTTTTAGGTCCCCCACAGGGAGTAACTATGGCTACACCTTC. The encoded protein is CASSFRSPTGSNYGYTF.

Only one count was recorded for this clone. The chain combines TRBV28 with TRBJ2-7; weak D call: TRBD2 (6 bases). The V end was cut by 6 bases, the J end by 3 bases, with 12 bases between. The CDR3 length is 13 residues. Germline V gives CDR1 MDHEN, CDR2 SYDVKM. The CDR3 region has the DNA TGTGCCAGCAGCCCCGGACTAAACTACGAGCAGTACTTC. Its protein is CASSPGLNYEQYF.

The rearrangement links TRBV5-4 to TRBJ2-1; D possibly corresponds to TRBD2 (5 bases). The CDR3 runs to 12 residues. Trimming pared 2 bases from V and 12 bases from J, leaving 12 bases between. Germline CDR1 is SGHNT and CDR2 is YYREEE (reference sequence). CDR3 protein: CASSFPEGTQFF. As DNA, the CDR3 is TGTGCCAGCAGCTTCCCTGAGGGAACGCAGTTCTTC.

This chain links TRBV10-1 with TRBJ2-3, with 10 bases aligning to TRBD2. Per the germline V gene, CDR1 is WNHNN and CDR2 is SYGVQD (reference sequence). This CDR3 has 15 residues. Germline trimming cut 3 bases from V and 6 bases from J; bases unmatched to any gene: 6. The CDR3 DNA sequence: TGCGCCAGCAGTGAAGGGCTAGCGGGAGCCGATACGCAGTATTTT. Translated, it gives CASSEGLAGADTQYF.

The chain uses TRBV7-9 and TRBJ2-2; 12 nucleotides agree with TRBD1. Germline CDR1 reads SEHNR; CDR2 reads FQNEAQ (reference sequence). The CDR3 loop spans 17 amino acids. With V trimmed by 5 bases and J by 4 bases, 8 bases remained unmatched. CDR3 coding DNA: TGTGCCAGCAGCCGAGGGGACAGGGGGCGCATCACCGGGGAGCTGTTTTTT. It yields the protein CASSRGDRGRITGELFF.

This chain uses TRBV5-1 with TRBJ2-3; 9 bases are a match to TRBD2. The germline V gene has CDR1 SGHRS and CDR2 YFSETQ. The J segment lost 1 base and the V segment lost 1 base, leaving 4 bases of the junction unmatched. The CDR3 consists of 16 residues. CDR3 bases: TGCGCCAGCAGCTTGACGGTAGCGGGGGGCACAGATACGCAGTATTTT. Translating it yields CASSLTVAGGTDTQYF.

On this clone: This CDR3 is also generated by other DNA sequences in the sample. V gene TRBV28 combines with J gene TRBJ1-5; weak D call: TRBD1 (6 bases). Germline V gene data show CDR1 as MDHEN and CDR2 as SYDVKM. V gave up 2 bases and J gave up 0 bases, with 14 bases separating them. CDR3 length: 17 amino acids. CDR3 loop: CASSLGGGGYSNQPQHF. CDR3 in DNA: TGTGCCAGCAGTTTAGGGGGCGGGGGGTATAGCAATCAGCCCCAGCATTTT.

By its share, this clone is large. V usage is TRBV7-2 and J usage is TRBJ1-5; D might be TRBD1 (6 bases). Germline values: CDR1 SGHTA, CDR2 FQGNSA. Trimming shortened V by 0 bases and J by 7 bases, and 13 bases separated the two germline ends. The CDR3 has 15 residues. The CDR3 sequence: CASSLAMDRSQPQHF. DNA of the CDR3: TGTGCCAGCAGCTTAGCGATGGACAGAAGCCAGCCCCAGCATTTT.

V is TRBV7-2 and J is TRBJ2-2; possible D gene TRBD2, 6 bases. The CDR3 loop spans 13 amino acids. V lost 1 base to trimming and J lost 13 bases, with 13 bases between them. Germline V gives CDR1 SGHTA, CDR2 FQGNSA. The CDR3 DNA is TGTGCCAGCAGCTTAGAGGAGGGGATAACGCTGTTTTTT. Residues: CASSLEEGITLFF.

This chain uses TRBV5-1 with TRBJ2-5, with 7 bases identical to TRBD1. Germline lookup yields CDR1 SGHRS and CDR2 YFSETQ. Losses at the gene ends were 4 bases for V and 5 bases for J; bases not matched to a gene: 11. The CDR3 spans 15 residues. The chain's CDR3 is CASSGTGDVSETQYF. Here the CDR3 DNA reads TGCGCCAGCAGCGGAACAGGGGACGTCTCGGAGACCCAGTACTTC.

This chain joins TRBV10-3 and TRBJ1-3; 7 positions agree with TRBD1. V lost 4 bases to trimming and J lost 7 bases; unmatched junction nucleotides: 7. Germline V gives CDR1 ENHRY, CDR2 SYGVKD. This CDR3 is 14 amino acids long. The CDR3 spells CAISAGTEGNTIYF. The CDR3 nucleotides are TGTGCCATCAGTGCCGGGACAGAGGGGAACACCATATATTTT.